Reported below is one TCR beta chain. Its antigen is as yet unknown. This sample is drawn from a study of cytomegalovirus exposure and HLA in healthy donors. The study, taken as a whole, reports: Within an earlier analysis, most TCR beta V segments proved productive either about 90% or about 30% of the time.

The PCR used 60 Vbeta and 13 Jbeta primers. Data came from immunoSEQ multiplex PCR; TCRdb stores just in-frame clones and leaves some out. This sample carries around 150,000 clones, around 86% of them seen once, and the ten largest clones take about 0.89%. The CDR3 has 17 residues. The V and J ends lost 1 base and 3 bases respectively, with 19 bases between them. Germline values: CDR1 SGHTA, CDR2 FQGNSA. The sample was PBMCs. The sequence derives from a girl aged 2 to 9 in good health and CMV-seropositive. The chain is built from TRBV7-2 and TRBJ2-7, with D possibly matching TRBD1 (7 bases). Here the CDR3 reads CASSLGAGQSSFYEQYF. DNA for the CDR3: TGTGCCAGCAGCTTAGGGGCGGGACAGTCAAGTTTCTACGAGCAGTACTTC.